These T cell receptor beta chains were read from a single sample in a study of control samples from healthy donors and cancer patients. Some clones are missing from TCRdb's copy, which holds only in-frame ones; the method was immunoSEQ multiplex PCR. Of 100,000 to 150,000 clones listed, about 93% are singletons. Sequences were obtained from blood. These receptors all stem from a man aged 40-49 years in good health. Both conserved end residues are part of each CDR3. Fields, in order: CDR3 protein, CDR3 DNA, D gene, V gene, clone size, J gene. The D gene is left open where the match is weak. Clone size is stated in some rows and not others, as once, few, many or a class when expanded.

cdr3_aa: CASKAGANTGELFF
cdr3_nt: TGTGCCAGTAAGGCAGGTGCGAACACCGGGGAGCTGTTTTTT
d_call: -
v_call: TRBV19
clone_size: -
j_call: TRBJ2-2

cdr3_aa: CASRDARSSEYSPLHF
cdr3_nt: TGCGCCAGCAGGGATGCACGGAGCTCTGAGTATTCACCCCTCCACTTT
d_call: -
v_call: TRBV5-1
clone_size: -
j_call: TRBJ1-6

cdr3_aa: CASSQDSQGNQPQHF
cdr3_nt: TGCGCCAGCAGCCAAGATTCCCAGGGGAATCAGCCCCAGCATTTT
d_call: -
v_call: TRBV4-1
clone_size: -
j_call: TRBJ1-5

cdr3_aa: CASTQRGTGADTQYF
cdr3_nt: TGTGCCAGCACCCAACGGGGGACGGGGGCAGATACGCAGTATTTT
d_call: -
v_call: TRBV11-2
clone_size: once
j_call: TRBJ2-3

cdr3_aa: CASSHRGSGGGDQETQYF
cdr3_nt: TGTGCCAGCAGCCATCGGGGTAGCGGGGGTGGGGATCAAGAGACCCAGTACTTC
d_call: TRBD2
v_call: TRBV4-2
clone_size: -
j_call: TRBJ2-5

cdr3_aa: CASSYGAGSDTQYF
cdr3_nt: TGTGCCAGCAGTTACGGAGCGGGGTCGGATACGCAGTATTTT
d_call: TRBD2
v_call: TRBV6-5
clone_size: -
j_call: TRBJ2-3

cdr3_aa: CASSPPSNTEAFF
cdr3_nt: TGTGCCAGCAGCCCCCCGAGTAACACTGAAGCTTTCTTT
d_call: -
v_call: TRBV3-1/TRBV3-2
clone_size: -
j_call: TRBJ1-1

cdr3_aa: CASSLAGVGDTQYF
cdr3_nt: TGTGCCAGCAGCTTAGCAGGGGTAGGAGATACGCAGTATTTT
d_call: -
v_call: TRBV7-9
clone_size: -
j_call: TRBJ2-3

cdr3_aa: CASSLDGANTDTQYF
cdr3_nt: TGTGCCAGCAGCTTAGACGGGGCGAACACAGATACGCAGTATTTT
d_call: -
v_call: TRBV5-4
clone_size: -
j_call: TRBJ2-3

cdr3_aa: CASSLEGQGLNEQFF
cdr3_nt: TGCGCCAGCAGCTTAGAGGGACAGGGGTTGAATGAGCAGTTCTTC
d_call: TRBD1
v_call: TRBV5-1
clone_size: -
j_call: TRBJ2-1

cdr3_aa: CASSSPPGRGVRTDTQYF
cdr3_nt: TGCGCCAGCAGCTCACCGCCAGGGCGGGGGGTAAGGACAGATACGCAGTATTTT
d_call: TRBD2
v_call: TRBV5-1
clone_size: -
j_call: TRBJ2-3

cdr3_aa: CASSQDRTGATDTQYF
cdr3_nt: TGTGCCAGCAGCCAAGATAGGACAGGGGCCACAGATACGCAGTATTTT
d_call: TRBD1
v_call: TRBV4-2
clone_size: few
j_call: TRBJ2-3

cdr3_aa: CASSFRGQNYGYTF
cdr3_nt: TGTGCCAGCAGTTTCCGGGGGCAGAACTATGGCTACACCTTC
d_call: -
v_call: TRBV27
clone_size: -
j_call: TRBJ1-2

cdr3_aa: CATRTGVKYTEAFF
cdr3_nt: TGTGCCACCCGGACAGGGGTCAAATACACTGAAGCTTTCTTT
d_call: -
v_call: TRBV21-1
clone_size: -
j_call: TRBJ1-1

cdr3_aa: CASSELAVGTSGVPRFF
cdr3_nt: TGTGCCAGCAGCGAGCTTGCGGTCGGGACTAGCGGGGTTCCTCGGTTCTTC
d_call: -
v_call: TRBV21-1
clone_size: -
j_call: TRBJ2-1

cdr3_aa: CATSSDGYGYTF
cdr3_nt: TGTGCCACCAGCTCAGATGGCTATGGCTACACCTTC
d_call: -
v_call: TRBV24-1
clone_size: -
j_call: TRBJ1-2

cdr3_aa: CASSDLMGQGRRDTQYF
cdr3_nt: TGTGCCAGCAGTGATTTAATGGGACAGGGCCGGAGAGATACGCAGTATTTT
d_call: TRBD1
v_call: TRBV6-1
clone_size: -
j_call: TRBJ2-3

cdr3_aa: CAWSVPSRNSNQPQHF
cdr3_nt: TGTGCCTGGAGTGTACCCTCGCGTAATAGCAATCAGCCCCAGCATTTT
d_call: -
v_call: TRBV30
clone_size: -
j_call: TRBJ1-5

cdr3_aa: CASSQEQGLLSGANVLTF
cdr3_nt: TGTGCCAGCAGCCAAGAACAGGGCCTACTCTCTGGGGCCAACGTCCTGACTTTC
d_call: -
v_call: TRBV4-2
clone_size: -
j_call: TRBJ2-6

cdr3_aa: CASSESRKLPNQPQHF
cdr3_nt: TGTGCCAGCAGTGAGTCAAGGAAGTTACCTAATCAGCCCCAGCATTTT
d_call: -
v_call: TRBV2
clone_size: few
j_call: TRBJ1-5

cdr3_aa: CASSVVVQLNTEAFF
cdr3_nt: TGTGCCAGCAGCGTAGTTGTCCAGCTGAACACTGAAGCTTTCTTT
d_call: -
v_call: TRBV9
clone_size: -
j_call: TRBJ1-1

cdr3_aa: CASMMERGATIYF
cdr3_nt: TGTGCCAGTATGATGGAGAGAGGGGCCACCATATATTTT
d_call: -
v_call: TRBV19
clone_size: -
j_call: TRBJ1-3

cdr3_aa: CASRGIPDEQYF
cdr3_nt: TGCGCCAGCAGAGGGATTCCTGACGAGCAGTACTTC
d_call: -
v_call: TRBV5-1
clone_size: -
j_call: TRBJ2-7

cdr3_aa: CASSNTGTSGGTSYEQYF
cdr3_nt: TGCGCCAGCAGCAATACCGGGACTAGCGGGGGGACCTCCTACGAGCAGTACTTC
d_call: TRBD2
v_call: TRBV5-1
clone_size: -
j_call: TRBJ2-7

cdr3_aa: CASSVVTDPRELFF
cdr3_nt: TGCGCCAGCAGCGTCGTGACAGATCCTAGAGAGCTGTTTTTT
d_call: -
v_call: TRBV5-1
clone_size: -
j_call: TRBJ2-2

cdr3_aa: CASSLAQGQIMNTEAFF
cdr3_nt: TGTGCCAGCAGCCTCGCGCAGGGACAGATTATGAACACTGAAGCTTTCTTT
d_call: TRBD1
v_call: TRBV3-1/TRBV3-2
clone_size: -
j_call: TRBJ1-1

cdr3_aa: CASSFIGTEGGELFF
cdr3_nt: TGCGCCAGCAGCTTTATAGGGACTGAGGGCGGGGAGCTGTTTTTT
d_call: -
v_call: TRBV5-1
clone_size: -
j_call: TRBJ2-2

cdr3_aa: CASSADSFTNYGYTF
cdr3_nt: TGTGCCAGCAGCGCAGACAGTTTCACTAACTATGGCTACACCTTC
d_call: -
v_call: TRBV9
clone_size: -
j_call: TRBJ1-2

cdr3_aa: CASSAPRAWGEKLFF
cdr3_nt: TGTGCCAGCAGTGCCCCCAGGGCTTGGGGGGAAAAACTGTTTTTT
d_call: -
v_call: TRBV25-1
clone_size: once
j_call: TRBJ1-4

cdr3_aa: CASSSLAGVPHEQFF
cdr3_nt: TGTGCCAGCAGCTCCCTAGCGGGGGTTCCCCATGAGCAGTTCTTC
d_call: TRBD2
v_call: TRBV9
clone_size: -
j_call: TRBJ2-1

cdr3_aa: CASSGSGGALGYTF
cdr3_nt: TGCGCCAGCAGCGGATCAGGGGGCGCGTTGGGCTACACCTTC
d_call: TRBD1
v_call: TRBV5-1
clone_size: -
j_call: TRBJ1-2

cdr3_aa: CASTSGGYNEQFF
cdr3_nt: TGTGCCAGCACGAGCGGGGGCTACAATGAGCAGTTCTTC
d_call: TRBD2
v_call: TRBV2
clone_size: once
j_call: TRBJ2-1

cdr3_aa: CASSHATGPLYF
cdr3_nt: TGTGCCAGCAGCCATGCTACAGGGCCGCTATACTTC
d_call: -
v_call: TRBV3-1/TRBV3-2
clone_size: -
j_call: TRBJ1-2

cdr3_aa: CAIRTGQGATYEQYF
cdr3_nt: TGTGCCATCAGGACAGGACAGGGGGCTACCTACGAGCAGTACTTC
d_call: TRBD1
v_call: TRBV10-3
clone_size: -
j_call: TRBJ2-7

cdr3_aa: CASSSPVNRVTGELFF
cdr3_nt: TGTGCCAGCAGCTCCCCTGTTAACAGGGTGACCGGGGAGCTGTTTTTT
d_call: -
v_call: TRBV11-2
clone_size: -
j_call: TRBJ2-2

cdr3_aa: CARMTGGEETQYF
cdr3_nt: TGTGCCAGGATGACAGGGGGAGAAGAGACCCAGTACTTC
d_call: TRBD1
v_call: TRBV7-9
clone_size: -
j_call: TRBJ2-5

cdr3_aa: CASSLGDRGSYEQYF
cdr3_nt: TGTGCCAGCAGTCTCGGGGACAGGGGATCCTACGAGCAGTACTTC
d_call: TRBD1
v_call: TRBV28
clone_size: -
j_call: TRBJ2-7

cdr3_aa: CASSLGYEQYF
cdr3_nt: TGCGCCAGCAGCTTGGGTTACGAGCAGTACTTC
d_call: -
v_call: TRBV5-1
clone_size: -
j_call: TRBJ2-7

cdr3_aa: CASSYSTGTGNTIYF
cdr3_nt: TGTGCCAGCAGTTACTCGACGGGGACGGGAAACACCATATATTTT
d_call: -
v_call: TRBV6-5
clone_size: -
j_call: TRBJ1-3

cdr3_aa: CASSYEPGYGYTF
cdr3_nt: TGCGCCAGCAGCTACGAACCAGGCTATGGCTACACCTTC
d_call: -
v_call: TRBV5-1
clone_size: -
j_call: TRBJ1-2

cdr3_aa: CASSLSGWTYEQYF
cdr3_nt: TGTGCCAGCAGTTTATCAGGGTGGACCTACGAGCAGTACTTC
d_call: -
v_call: TRBV27
clone_size: -
j_call: TRBJ2-7

cdr3_aa: CASSLDGGAGGELFF
cdr3_nt: TGTGCCAGCAGTCTAGACGGGGGCGCGGGCGGGGAGCTGTTTTTT
d_call: -
v_call: TRBV7-3
clone_size: -
j_call: TRBJ2-2

cdr3_aa: CASSFRAGVHEQYF
cdr3_nt: TGTGCCAGCAGCTTCAGGGCGGGTGTACACGAGCAGTACTTC
d_call: -
v_call: TRBV13
clone_size: -
j_call: TRBJ2-7

cdr3_aa: CASSLALGGQQPQHF
cdr3_nt: TGTGCCAGCAGCTTAGCGTTAGGGGGCCAGCAGCCCCAGCATTTT
d_call: TRBD1
v_call: TRBV7-2
clone_size: -
j_call: TRBJ1-5

cdr3_aa: CASSVDTEAFF
cdr3_nt: TGTGCCAGCAGTGTCGACACTGAAGCTTTCTTT
d_call: -
v_call: TRBV2
clone_size: -
j_call: TRBJ1-1